These 27 T cell receptor beta chains were all obtained from the same sample, sequenced in a study of blood T cells in healthy people across ages. The second PCR ran about 7 to 12 cycles with a sample-barcoded 5' primer and J-beta primers. TCRdb reanalysed the 5' RACE reads using MiXCR and keeps one entry per CDR3 protein. The sample yields 650,000 to 1,000,000 distinct CDR3 sequences, approximately 35% seen once. Sequencing input: blood. The source of these receptors is a man between 18 and 29 years old in good health.

This clonotype was seen only once. It is likely a read error, because the conserved phenylalanine at the end of the CDR3 is missing. The J gene is TRBJ1-5, the V gene TRBV7-2; D is perhaps TRBD1 (5 bases). The germline V gene has CDR1 SGHTA and CDR2 FQGNSA. The CDR3 runs to 16 residues. The V end lost 5 bases, the J end lost 2 bases, and 16 bases lay between the germline ends. CDR3 region: CASSQTQGGGNQPQHL. The CDR3 DNA is TGTGCCAGCAGCCAAACTCAGGGAGGGGGCAATCAGCCCCAGCATTTA.

The rearrangement joins TRBV7-9 to TRBJ1-5, with D uncertain. CDR3 size: 17 residues. Germline lookup yields CDR1 SEHNR and CDR2 FQNEAQ (reference sequence). Trimming shortened V by 1 base and J by 1 base, and 14 bases separated the two germline ends. The CDR3 loop is CASSLVVAGYSNQPQHF. In DNA, the CDR3 is TGTGCCAGCAGCTTAGTAGTCGCTGGGTACAGCAATCAGCCCCAGCATTTT.

This clonotype was seen only a few times. V gene TRBV12-3 or TRBV12-4 combines with J gene TRBJ1-2; 9 bases are shared with TRBD1. J was trimmed by 4 bases and V by 1 base; bases with no gene match: 4. The length of the CDR3 is 15 residues. The CDR3 DNA is TGTGCCAGCAGTTTAGGGACAGGGGCCGTCTATGGCTACACCTTC. Encoded protein: CASSLGTGAVYGYTF.

The chain carries TRBV7-2 and TRBJ2-4; perhaps TRBD2 as D (7 bases). The germline CDR1 and CDR2 sequences are SGHTA and FQGNSA. The V end lost 1 base, the J end lost 2 bases, and 12 bases lay between the germline ends. The CDR3 loop spans 16 amino acids. This chain's CDR3 is CASSLVSGGTKNIQYF. The CDR3 region has the DNA TGTGCCAGCAGCTTAGTCTCGGGGGGCACCAAAAACATTCAGTACTTC.

On this clonotype itself: This may stem from a read error, because a much larger clone lies one nucleotide away. The V call is TRBV6-6, the J call TRBJ1-2; D call uncertain. Trimming stripped 6 bases from V and 8 bases from J, with 22 bases between. Germline loops: CDR1 MNHNY, CDR2 SVGAGI (reference sequence). The CDR3 has 15 amino acids. The CDR3 here is CASRGYGPGQEGYTF. Here the CDR3 DNA reads TGTGCCAGCAGAGGGTACGGCCCGGGCCAAGAAGGCTACACCTTC.

This clonotype was counted ten times or more. The gene calls are TRBV2 and TRBJ2-3; unclear D gene. Looked up from germline, CDR1 is SNHLY and CDR2 is FYNNEI. The V end lost 2 bases, the J end lost 2 bases, and 5 bases lay between the germline ends. This CDR3 contains 13 residues. The CDR3 loop is CASSEPFTDTQYF. Written as DNA, the CDR3 is TGTGCCAGCAGTGAACCCTTCACAGATACGCAGTATTTT.

V usage is TRBV5-1 and J usage is TRBJ2-5; D is unresolved. Germline values: CDR1 SGHRS, CDR2 YFSETQ. V was trimmed by 0 bases and J by 4 bases, leaving 16 bases between them. The CDR3 loop spans 16 amino acids. As DNA, the CDR3 is TGCGCCAGCAGCTTGGACCGGCAGGACCTTTCAGAGACCCAGTACTTC. It codes for CASSLDRQDLSETQYF.

The gene calls are TRBV5-1 and TRBJ2-1, with a weak D call TRBD1 (6 bases). The J call may be incorrect, as the DNA end agrees better with TRBJ2-7. CDR1 and CDR2 (germline): SGHRS, YFSETQ. The CDR3 contains 16 residues. The CDR3, as DNA: TGCGCCAGCAGCTTGGGACCACAGGGCTCCTACAATGAGCAGTACTTC. It is translated as CASSLGPQGSYNEQYF.

This clonotype has just a few counts. The chain recombines TRBV6-6 with TRBJ1-4; 7 nucleotides agree with TRBD1. Germline assignment: CDR1 MNHNY and CDR2 SVGAGI (reference sequence). The junction had 5 bases not matched to a gene; V was cut back by 6 bases and J by 4 bases. This CDR3 is built from 14 residues. CDR3 region: CASRETGVNEKLFF. DNA of the CDR3: TGTGCCAGCAGGGAAACAGGGGTTAATGAAAAACTGTTTTTT.

This clonotype came up many times. The chain joins TRBV29-1 to TRBJ2-7, with D possibly TRBD1 on 6 matching bases. Germline V gene data show CDR1 as SQVTM and CDR2 as ANQGSEA. V was shortened by 7 bases and J by 0 bases, with 19 bases between the two germline ends. The CDR3 totals 15 residues. Here the CDR3 DNA reads TGCAGCGCAACCGGGACACCGTCGAGCTCCTACGAGCAGTACTTC. It encodes CSATGTPSSSYEQYF.

This rearrangement joins TRBV12-3 or TRBV12-4 to TRBJ1-6; D is ambiguous. The V and J ends lost 6 bases and 10 bases respectively, with 16 bases between them. This CDR3 region has 14 residues. This CDR3 is CASSPKGVVSPLHF. The CDR3, as DNA: TGTGCCAGCAGCCCAAAGGGTGTTGTGTCACCCCTCCACTTT.

The J gene is TRBJ1-5, the V gene TRBV20-1; 7 bases agree with TRBD1. Trimming took 4 bases from V and 1 from J; bases not matched to a gene: 7. CDR3 length: 15 amino acids. The germline V gene has CDR1 DFQATT and CDR2 SNEGSKA (reference sequence). The CDR3 reads CSATTGAPSNQPQHF. The CDR3 nucleotides are TGCAGTGCTACTACAGGGGCTCCCAGCAATCAGCCCCAGCATTTT.

In its sample, this clonotype was seen once. This chain uses TRBV6-2 or TRBV6-3 with TRBJ2-7, with 9 bases matching TRBD2. Germline-derived CDR1 and CDR2 are MNHEY and SVGEGT. The CDR3 is 15 amino acids. Germline trimming cut 5 bases from V and 2 bases from J; bases unmatched to any gene: 7. CDR3 sequence: CASSPFLAGTYEQYF. For the CDR3, the DNA is TGTGCCAGCAGTCCCTTCCTAGCGGGGACCTACGAGCAGTACTTC.

This clonotype was seen only a few times. The genes are TRBV4-2 and TRBJ1-2, with a tentative D call TRBD1 (6 bases). CDR3 size: 15 residues. CDR1 is LGHNA and CDR2 is YNFKEQ in the germline V gene. With 0 bases removed from V and 5 bases from J, the gap between germline ends came to 13 bases. In DNA, the CDR3 is TGTGCCAGCAGCCAAGATCGGGGACAACCTTATGGCTACACCTTC. Protein: CASSQDRGQPYGYTF.

The chain employs TRBV20-1 and TRBJ1-6; maybe TRBD1 (5 bases). The CDR3 contains 13 residues. The V and J ends lost 5 bases and 8 bases respectively, with 13 bases between them. Germline V CDR1 and CDR2: DFQATT, SNEGSKA (reference sequence). The CDR3 DNA reads TGCAGTGCTCCCCCCGGGGGGTATTCACCCCTCCACTTT. It encodes CSAPPGGYSPLHF.

In the case of this clonotype: This may be a read error, as it is one base from a much larger clone. V gene TRBV4-1 combines with J gene TRBJ2-7; D tentatively fits TRBD1 or TRBD2 (5 bases each). The CDR3 sequence is 18 residues long. CDR1 is MGHRA, CDR2 YSYEKL, per germline. V was pared by 3 bases and J by 7 bases, with 28 bases between. For the CDR3, the DNA is TGCGCCAGCAGCCACCCCTCGGGGAGAGGGGATCACGACAATGAGCAGTACTTC. It translates to CASSHPSGRGDHDNEQYF.

J is TRBJ2-3 and V is TRBV4-3; no firm D call. Germline CDR1 and CDR2: LGHNA and YSLEER. The CDR3 is 15 residues long. The V end was cut by 1 base, the J end by 4 bases, with 12 bases between. The chain's CDR3 is CASSQGTQLADTQYF. The CDR3, as DNA: TGCGCCAGCAGCCAAGGAACCCAACTCGCAGATACGCAGTATTTT.

The V gene is TRBV7-8, the J gene TRBJ1-5; 10 bases are a match to TRBD1. CDR3 length equals 15 residues. Germline-derived CDR1 and CDR2 are SGHVS and FQNEAQ. J lost 5 bases, V lost 5 bases, and 6 bases had no gene match. In DNA form, the CDR3 reads TGTGCCAGCAGCATGATGACAGGGGGCGATCAGCCCCAGCATTTT. It yields the protein CASSMMTGGDQPQHF.

The rearrangement uses TRBV28 and TRBJ1-1; no definite D call. Per germline, CDR1 MDHEN and CDR2 SYDVKM. Between the trimmed V and J ends, which lost 6 bases and 2 bases, there was a span of 10 bases. The CDR3 sequence is 13 residues long. The CDR3 protein is CASRQGVNTEAFF. The CDR3 coding sequence is TGTGCCAGCAGACAAGGCGTTAACACTGAAGCTTTCTTT.

With regard to this clonotype: This may arise from a read error, as a much more abundant clone is one base away. The V and J genes are TRBV3-1 and TRBJ1-2; D not resolved. The CDR3 contains 15 residues. From germline, CDR1 is LGHDT and CDR2 YNNKEL (reference sequence). V dropped 2 bases and J dropped 9 bases, with 19 bases sitting between them. The CDR3 here is CASSQPGVLYRSYTF. As DNA, the CDR3 is TGTGCCAGCAGCCAACCCGGGGTCCTATATCGTAGCTACACCTTC.

This chain uses TRBV15 with TRBJ1-1; D perhaps matches TRBD1 (5 bases). V was trimmed by 5 bases and J by 1 base, leaving 14 bases between them. CDR1 and CDR2 (germline): LNHNV, YYDKDF (reference sequence). This CDR3 has 15 amino acids. The CDR3 sequence is CATSLAIGANTEAFF. The CDR3 bases are TGTGCCACCAGCCTGGCTATCGGGGCGAACACTGAAGCTTTCTTT.

This clonotype was found a few times. The genes are TRBV7-9 and TRBJ2-5; the D gene is possibly TRBD2 (6 bases). V was shortened by 7 bases and J by 2 bases, with 14 bases between the two germline ends. This CDR3 has 14 residues. CDR1 is SEHNR and CDR2 is FQNEAQ in the germline V gene (reference sequence). CDR3 nucleotide sequence: TGTGCCAGCATGGGATGGGGACTTCAAGAGACCCAGTACTTC. Translated: CASMGWGLQETQYF. Full variable domain (rest looked up from reference TRBV7-9 and TRBJ2-5): DTGVSQNPRHKITKRGQNVTFRCDPISEHNRLYWYRQTLGQGPEFLTYFQNEAQLEKSRLLSDRFSAERPKGSFSTLEIQRTEQGDSAMYLCASMGWGLQETQYFGPGTRLLVL.

V and J are TRBV12-3 or TRBV12-4 and TRBJ1-5; 7 nucleotides align to TRBD1. There are 14 residues in the CDR3. V lost 3 bases, J lost 9 bases, and 8 bases stayed unmatched. Here the CDR3 DNA reads TGTGCCAGCAGTTTCGGACAGGCCCAGGGGCCCCAGCATTTT. The encoded protein is CASSFGQAQGPQHF.

The rearrangement links TRBV7-2 to TRBJ1-5; TRBD1 matches 9 bases. Germline assignment: CDR1 SGHTA and CDR2 FQGNSA. With V trimmed by 5 bases and J by 0 bases, 8 bases remained unmatched. There are 17 residues in the CDR3. As DNA, the CDR3 is TGTGCCAGCAGCGCCCGGGACAGGGTTCATAGCAATCAGCCCCAGCATTTT. Translated, it gives CASSARDRVHSNQPQHF.

This clonotype was found a few times. The V gene is TRBV7-2, the J gene TRBJ2-7; 11 bases agree with TRBD1. Unmatched junction bases numbered 4, after V lost 5 bases and J lost 4 bases. Germline loops: CDR1 SGHTA, CDR2 FQGNSA. The CDR3 consists of 14 residues. The CDR3 loop is CASSPGDRGYEQYF. For the CDR3, the DNA is TGTGCCAGCAGCCCCGGGGACAGGGGGTACGAGCAGTACTTC.

The J gene is TRBJ2-1, the V gene TRBV6-5, with D hard to call. The end of the DNA aligns better with TRBJ2-7, so the J call may be wrong. This CDR3 comprises 15 residues. In germline, CDR1 is MNHEY, CDR2 SVGAGI. This CDR3 is CASRTLESSYNEQYF. The CDR3 DNA reads TGTGCCAGCAGGACTCTAGAGAGCTCCTACAATGAGCAGTACTTC.

The chain combines TRBV30 with TRBJ1-6; TRBD1 matches 9 bases. The CDR3 extends over 13 amino acids. V lost 7 bases, J lost 9 bases, and 7 bases stayed unmatched. Germline lookup yields CDR1 GTSNPN and CDR2 SVGIG (reference sequence). CDR3 in amino acids: CASGQGSSSPLHF. The CDR3 DNA is TGTGCCTCCGGACAGGGGTCAAGTTCACCCCTCCACTTT.